This T cell receptor (beta chain) was recorded in a study of early T cells in non-severe SARS-CoV-2 infection. Study details: Chains from this unsorted whole-blood bulk RNA could not be paired. Overall study results and limits: Anti-spike CD8 responses were favored by VDJdb matching, which missed private and CD4 specificities.

Germline CDR1 SEHNR, CDR2 FQNEAQ (reference sequence). The CDR3 has 15 residues. The germline V and J ends were trimmed by 5 bases and 7 bases, with 18 bases remaining between them. Individual cDNA molecules each received unique molecular identifiers attached to them. TCRdb used MiXCR to reprocess the 5' RACE reads, holding one entry per CDR3 protein. The top ten hold about a third of the sample, which has some 30,000 distinct CDR3 sequences, under 7.5% seen once. This clonotype came up a few times. Its antigen is unidentified. The rearrangement uses TRBV7-9 and TRBJ2-1; D is undetermined. The sample consisted of whole blood. The sequence derives from an adult who was a healthcare worker with PCR-confirmed SARS-CoV-2 infection or an uninfected control (not recorded which). The CDR3 bases are TGTGCCAGCAGCGTAAGGCCCGATCCGAAGAATGAGCAGTTCTTC. It specifies CASSVRPDPKNEQFF.